This T cell receptor beta chain was sequenced during a study of T cell repertoires in cytomegalovirus infection. Study overall: Recently identified HLA-C-restricted CMV epitopes were used, and well-studied HLA-B-restricted CMV epitopes were used as well. CMV infection and matching HLA type were both indicated by public TCR beta signatures.

This clonotype has more than one count but fewer than ten. Its antigen is currently unknown. The study's findings and limits: Cumulated frequencies of public TCR beta families served to identify carriers of CMV plus the relevant HLA. The ex vivo response was dominated by HLA-C-restricted CMV-specific TCR beta clonotypes.

TCRdb redid the calling of the reads with MiXCR, one entry per CDR3 protein. The sample holds about 270,000 distinct CDR3 sequences, less than 25% seen once. The germline V gene has CDR1 MNHEY and CDR2 SVGEGT. V was cut by 3 bases and J by 1 base, with 8 bases left in between. The CDR3 runs to 14 residues. The material was cultured PBMCs, obtained from culture after CMV antigen stimulation. This sequence originates from a human donor in good health (CMV status not recorded). Some clones in this sample may be carry-over from other donors' samples. The chain uses TRBV6-2 or TRBV6-3 and TRBJ2-3; tentatively, D is TRBD1 (5 bases). CDR3 loop: CASSYGHRTDTQYF. In DNA form, the CDR3 reads TGTGCCAGCAGTTATGGACACCGCACAGATACGCAGTATTTT.